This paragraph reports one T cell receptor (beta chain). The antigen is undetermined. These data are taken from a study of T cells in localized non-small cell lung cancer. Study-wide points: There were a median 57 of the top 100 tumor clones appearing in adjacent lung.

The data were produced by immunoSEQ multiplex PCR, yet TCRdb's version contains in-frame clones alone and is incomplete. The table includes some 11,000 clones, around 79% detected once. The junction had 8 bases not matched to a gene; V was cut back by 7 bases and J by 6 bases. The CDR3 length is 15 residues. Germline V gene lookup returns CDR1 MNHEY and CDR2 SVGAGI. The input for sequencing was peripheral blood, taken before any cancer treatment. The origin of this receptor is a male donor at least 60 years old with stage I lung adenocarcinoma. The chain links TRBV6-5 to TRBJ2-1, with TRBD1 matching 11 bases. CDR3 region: CASIEGGTGGNEQFF. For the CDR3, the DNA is TGTGCCAGCATCGAAGGGGGGACAGGGGGCAATGAGCAGTTCTTC.